One sample yielded the 6 T cell receptor beta chains listed below, sequenced in a study of cytomegalovirus exposure and HLA in healthy donors. The primer mix had 60 Vbeta and 13 Jbeta primers. Assay: immunoSEQ multiplex PCR; the TCRdb copy retains only in-frame clones and omits some. Among 160,000 or so clones, 70% to 80% were seen once, and the ten largest hold roughly 9.3%. The sample comprised PBMCs. The receptor set was obtained from a man younger than 35 in good health and CMV-seropositive.

V usage is TRBV5-5 and J usage is TRBJ2-2; 10 positions agree with TRBD2. The ends lost 0 bases at V and 5 bases at J; junction bases unmatched: 7. Germline V gives CDR1 SGHKS, CDR2 YYEKEE (reference sequence). The CDR3 covers 17 residues. CDR3 sequence reads: CASSLGLAGVRTGELFF. The CDR3 DNA follows: TGTGCCAGCAGCTTGGGGCTAGCGGGAGTCAGGACCGGGGAGCTGTTTTTT. The entire variable domain, with the rest obtained from reference TRBV5-5 and TRBJ2-2, is as follows: DAGVTQSPTHLIKTRGQQVTLRCSPISGHKSVSWYQQVLGQGPQFIFQYYEKEERGRGNFPDRFSARQFPNYSSELNVNALLLGDSALYLCASSLGLAGVRTGELFFGEGSRLTVL.

The chain carries TRBV18 and TRBJ2-7; the match to TRBD2 covers 8 bases. This CDR3 has 13 amino acids. Germline trimming cut 6 bases from V and 5 bases from J; bases unmatched to any gene: 6. Germline lookup yields CDR1 KGHSH and CDR2 LQKENI. CDR3 bases: TGTGCCAGCTCTCTTACTAGCGGCAACGAGCAGTACTTC. Protein product: CASSLTSGNEQYF. The full variable domain, with the rest looked up from reference TRBV18 and TRBJ2-7, is NAGVMQNPRHLVRRRGQEARLRCSPMKGHSHVYWYRQLPEEGLKFMVYLQKENIIDESGMPKERFSAEFPKEGPSILRIQQVVRGDSAAYFCASSLTSGNEQYFGPGTRLTVT.

J is TRBJ2-1 and V is TRBV6-1; D may be TRBD1 (5 bases). This CDR3 has 15 residues. CDR1 and CDR2 from the germline V gene are MNHNS and SASEGT. V was cut by 3 bases and J by 0 bases, with 9 bases left in between. DNA for the CDR3: TGTGCCAGCAGTGACCAGGGTGGCTCCTACAATGAGCAGTTCTTC. This codes for CASSDQGGSYNEQFF.

CDR3 residues: CAWEGGGTEQFF. The DNA of the CDR3 is TGTGCCTGGGAAGGCGGCGGGACTGAGCAGTTCTTC. The chain employs TRBV30 and TRBJ2-1; a weak D match, TRBD2 (6 bases). Germline-derived CDR1 and CDR2 are GTSNPN and SVGIG (reference sequence). This CDR3 has 12 amino acids. Trimming took 5 bases from V and 9 from J, leaving 14 bases between them.

The CDR3 here is CASRLAGDEQFF. The CDR3 DNA is TGTGCCAGCCGACTAGCGGGGGATGAGCAGTTCTTC. This chain links TRBV2 with TRBJ2-1, with TRBD2 matching 12 bases. CDR1 SNHLY and CDR2 FYNNEI come from the germline V gene. V lost 8 bases and J lost 8; bases outside the gene matches: 1. The CDR3 is made up of 12 amino acids.

The J gene is TRBJ1-4, the V gene TRBV7-9, with 8 bases matching TRBD1. Trimming at V came to 3 bases and at J to 1 base, leaving 10 bases not matched to a gene. Germline CDR1 and CDR2: SEHNR and FQNEAQ (reference sequence). This CDR3 is 18 amino acids long. CDR3 residues: CASSFSDREERTNEKLFF. CDR3 nucleotide sequence: TGTGCCAGCAGCTTCTCGGACAGGGAGGAAAGAACTAATGAAAAACTGTTTTTT. Supplemented by reference TRBV7-9 and TRBJ1-4, the full variable domain reads DTGVSQNPRHKITKRGQNVTFRCDPISEHNRLYWYRQTLGQGPEFLTYFQNEAQLEKSRLLSDRFSAERPKGSFSTLEIQRTEQGDSAMYLCASSFSDREERTNEKLFFGSGTQLSVL.